The T cell receptor (beta chain) described here comes from a study of cytomegalovirus exposure and HLA in healthy donors. Looking at the study overall: T cells numbering around 190 million yielded some 100 million unique TCR beta sequences in an earlier analysis.

Use of 60 Vbeta and 13 Jbeta primers characterized the PCR. The protocol was immunoSEQ multiplex PCR, while the TCRdb copy is restricted to in-frame clones and leaves out a portion. Of around 130,000 clones in the sample, 80% to 90% were seen once. This clone showed up just a few times. The CDR3 contains 17 residues. Germline assignment: CDR1 LGHNA and CDR2 YSLEER. V lost 0 bases, J lost 2 bases, and 4 bases stayed unmatched. The sequenced material came from PBMCs. The genes are TRBV4-3 and TRBJ2-1; TRBD2 agrees at 10 bases. This receptor was taken from a man in his fifties in good health and CMV-seronegative. The CDR3 sequence: CASSQDITSGTYNEQFF. CDR3 nucleotide sequence: TGCGCCAGCAGCCAAGATATCACTAGCGGGACCTACAATGAGCAGTTCTTC.